This entry lists 30 T cell receptor beta chains sequenced from one sample in a study of blood T cell repertoires in COVID-19. Generated by immunoSEQ multiplex PCR, the TCRdb table keeps only in-frame clones and is missing some. Among over 200,000 clones listed, 70% to 85% were seen once. Sequencing was carried out using PBMCs or T cells enriched from blood (not recorded which). The receptors derive from a man aged 35 to 55 who had recovered from COVID-19.

A remark on this clone: The same CDR3 arises from other DNA sequences in this sample as well. The gene calls are TRBV5-1 and TRBJ2-1; maybe TRBD1 (5 bases). Trimming took 5 bases from V and 7 from J, leaving 10 bases between them. Germline CDR1 is SGHRS and CDR2 is YFSETQ. The CDR3 contains 12 residues. The CDR3, as DNA: TGCGCCAGCAGTTCCCAGGGTAATGAGCAGTTCTTC. Translated: CASSSQGNEQFF.

This sequence joins TRBV19 and TRBJ1-2; D gene uncertain. CDR1 is LNHDA and CDR2 is SQIVND in the germline V gene (reference sequence). This CDR3 is built from 14 residues. The ends were cut back, 5 bases at V and 6 bases at J, with 16 bases in the middle. The CDR3 sequence: CASSEGYSNNGYTF. The CDR3 bases are TGTGCCAGTAGTGAGGGATACAGCAATAATGGCTACACCTTC.

The chain is built from TRBV5-1 and TRBJ2-1; the D is unclear. This CDR3 region has 14 residues. The germline CDR1 and CDR2 sequences are SGHRS and YFSETQ. V lost 1 base and J 5 bases, leaving 10 bases between the germline ends. The CDR3 reads CASSLNGRHNEQFF. CDR3 coding DNA: TGCGCCAGCAGCTTGAATGGCAGGCACAATGAGCAGTTCTTC.

This chain uses TRBV7-9 with TRBJ2-6, with no clear D. The CDR3 totals 15 residues. The V gene lost 3 bases and the J gene lost 0 bases, with 6 bases spanning the gap. The germline gives CDR1 SEHNR, CDR2 FQNEAQ (reference sequence). Written as DNA, the CDR3 is TGTGCCAGCAGCTTCGGGTCCTCTGGGGCCAACGTCCTGACTTTC. Protein: CASSFGSSGANVLTF. Together with reference TRBV7-9 and TRBJ2-6, the CDR3 gives the full variable domain: DTGVSQNPRHKITKRGQNVTFRCDPISEHNRLYWYRQTLGQGPEFLTYFQNEAQLEKSRLLSDRFSAERPKGSFSTLEIQRTEQGDSAMYLCASSFGSSGANVLTFGAGSRLTVL.

The chain links TRBV6-5 to TRBJ1-4; TRBD1 agrees at 7 bases. The V gene's germline CDR1 is MNHEY and CDR2 SVGAGI. The V gene end was trimmed by 5 bases and the J gene end by 4 bases; junction bases not matched to a gene: 4. The CDR3 spans 14 residues. In nucleotides, the CDR3 is TGTGCCAGCAGTCCACAGGGGAGTAATGAAAAACTGTTTTTT. Its translation: CASSPQGSNEKLFF.

V usage is TRBV19 and J usage is TRBJ2-7, with a possible D match to TRBD1 (6 bases). CDR3 length: 16 residues. V was cut by 0 bases and J by 4 bases, with 16 bases left in between. Looked up from germline, CDR1 is LNHDA and CDR2 is SQIVND (reference sequence). DNA of the CDR3: TGTGCCAGTAGTATAGATGGAGCAGGGGCCTATTACGAGCAGTACTTC. It specifies CASSIDGAGAYYEQYF.

The CDR3 loop is CASGMTGSNQPQHF. The CDR3 bases are TGTGCCAGCGGCATGACAGGGAGCAATCAGCCCCAGCATTTT. The V gene is TRBV27, the J gene TRBJ1-5; 7 nucleotides align to TRBD1. V lost 8 bases to trimming and J lost 1 base; unmatched junction nucleotides: 5. Germline V gene sequence: CDR1 MNHEY, CDR2 SMNVEV (reference sequence). CDR3 length: 14 residues.

The V and J genes are TRBV28 and TRBJ2-7; D unresolved. The length of the CDR3 is 12 residues. The V end lost 5 bases, the J end lost 3 bases, and 8 bases lay between the germline ends. From germline, CDR1 is MDHEN and CDR2 SYDVKM. CDR3 bases: TGTGCCAGCAGTCCCCCTTACTACGAGCAGTACTTC. This translates into CASSPPYYEQYF.

The chain joins TRBV30 to TRBJ2-7; possibly TRBD2 for D (6 bases). V was pared by 7 bases and J by 1 base, with 11 bases between. CDR1 is GTSNPN, CDR2 SVGIG, per germline (reference sequence). The CDR3 runs to 12 residues. CDR3 loop: CAFSGTSYEQYF. CDR3 sequence (DNA): TGTGCCTTTTCCGGGACTTCCTACGAGCAGTACTTC.

The chain links TRBV11-3 to TRBJ2-2, with D uncertain. Deletions cut 5 bases from V and 3 bases from J, with 13 bases between. Germline V gene lookup returns CDR1 SGHNT and CDR2 YENEEA. This CDR3 contains 15 residues. As DNA, the CDR3 is TGTGCCAGCAGCCTGAGCTCCCCCGACACCGGGGAGCTGTTTTTT. Translation gives CASSLSSPDTGELFF. The whole variable domain, remainder taken from reference TRBV11-3 and TRBJ2-2, is EAGVVQSPRYKIIEKKQPVAFWCNPISGHNTLYWYLQNLGQGPELLIRYENEEAVDDSQLPKDRFSAERLKGVDSTLKIQPAELGDSAVYLCASSLSSPDTGELFFGEGSRLTVL.

V is TRBV30 and J is TRBJ2-2; 8 bases fit TRBD1. The junction had 11 bases not matched to a gene; V was cut back by 2 bases and J by 3 bases. The germline gives CDR1 GTSNPN, CDR2 SVGIG (reference sequence). This CDR3 region has 17 residues. This chain's CDR3 is CAWSRKQGGFYTGELFF. CDR3 bases: TGTGCCTGGAGTCGTAAACAGGGGGGATTTTACACCGGGGAGCTGTTTTTT.

This chain links TRBV18 with TRBJ1-1; D is perhaps TRBD1 (6 bases). CDR3 length: 16 amino acids. Between the trimmed V and J ends, which lost 3 bases and 4 bases, there was a span of 18 bases. The germline V gene has CDR1 KGHSH and CDR2 LQKENI. The CDR3 DNA is TGTGCCAGCTCACCCATACAGGGTGCGAGGGGCACTGAAGCTTTCTTT. This gives the protein CASSPIQGARGTEAFF.

The chain joins TRBV9 to TRBJ1-2; D is uncertain. Germline V gene sequence: CDR1 SGDLS, CDR2 YYNGEE. V was pared by 5 bases and J by 3 bases, with 11 bases between. The CDR3 loop spans 13 amino acids. CDR3 residues: CASRSREDYGYTF. DNA for the CDR3: TGTGCCAGCAGGTCGCGAGAAGACTATGGCTACACCTTC.

Concerning this clone itself: The sample has other DNA sequences that encode this CDR3 too. V gene TRBV7-3 combines with J gene TRBJ1-1; D is perhaps TRBD1 (5 bases). The CDR3 contains 14 residues. Trimming removed 0 bases from V and 3 bases from J, with 8 bases in between. CDR1 is SGHTA and CDR2 is FQGTGA in the germline V gene. The DNA for the CDR3 is TGTGCCAGCAGCTTAACCGGGGGGGACACTGAAGCTTTCTTT. Translation: CASSLTGGDTEAFF.

The chain recombines TRBV5-8 with TRBJ1-5; 10 bases are shared with TRBD1. V shed 2 bases and J 5 bases; nucleotides not matched to a gene: 1. CDR3 size: 14 residues. Germline V gene lookup returns CDR1 SGHTS and CDR2 YDEGEE. In DNA, the CDR3 is TGTGCCAGCAGCTTAGGACAGGGGGATCAGCCCCAGCATTTT. Translating it yields CASSLGQGDQPQHF.

This chain joins TRBV4-1 and TRBJ1-4, with 7 positions matching TRBD1. Unmatched junction bases numbered 5, after V lost 1 base and J lost 0 bases. CDR3 length: 17 amino acids. In germline, CDR1 is MGHRA, CDR2 YSYEKL. This chain's CDR3 is CASSQGGRGTTNEKLFF. The CDR3 DNA reads as TGCGCCAGCAGCCAAGGCGGCAGGGGGACAACTAATGAAAAACTGTTTTTT.

V is TRBV12-5 and J is TRBJ2-1; maybe TRBD2 (5 bases). V gave up 4 bases and J gave up 5 bases, with 12 bases separating them. Per the germline V gene, CDR1 is LGHNT and CDR2 is FRNRAP. CDR3 length equals 14 residues. Here the CDR3 reads CASGSGYRDNEQFF. The CDR3 DNA is TGTGCTAGTGGTTCGGGGTACCGAGACAATGAGCAGTTCTTC. The full variable domain, with the rest looked up from reference TRBV12-5 and TRBJ2-1, is DARVTQTPRHKVTEMGQEVTMRCQPILGHNTVFWYRQTMMQGLELLAYFRNRAPLDDSGMPKDRFSAEMPDATLATLKIQPSEPRDSAVYFCASGSGYRDNEQFFGPGTRLTVL.

This clone was observed a handful of times. The V call is TRBV7-8, the J call TRBJ1-1, with TRBD1 as a possible D gene (5 bases). The V and J ends lost 2 bases and 3 bases respectively, with 10 bases between them. This CDR3 contains 14 residues. Germline CDR1 reads SGHVS; CDR2 reads FQNEAQ. For the CDR3, the DNA is TGTGCCAGCAGCTTACTAGGGGAGGACACTGAAGCTTTCTTT. Its translation: CASSLLGEDTEAFF.

This clone was recorded once. The V gene is TRBV4-2, the J gene TRBJ1-5, with D perhaps TRBD1 (5 bases). CDR1 and CDR2 from the germline V gene are LGHNA and YNFKEQ. Trimming pared 4 bases from V and 6 bases from J, leaving 10 bases between. CDR3 length: 13 residues. DNA for the CDR3: TGTGCCAGCAGCCTTATGGGGGGTCAGCCCCAGCATTTT. Translating it yields CASSLMGGQPQHF.

The genes are TRBV2 and TRBJ2-5, with a weak D call TRBD1 (6 bases). With 8 bases removed from V and 5 bases from J, the gap between germline ends came to 15 bases. The CDR3 runs to 13 residues. Per germline, CDR1 SNHLY and CDR2 FYNNEI. The CDR3 sequence is CASLKAGVETQYF. The CDR3 coding sequence is TGTGCCAGCTTGAAGGCAGGGGTTGAGACCCAGTACTTC.

This sequence joins TRBV10-1 and TRBJ2-3; TRBD2 might be the D (6 bases). V was trimmed by 4 bases and J by 0 bases, leaving 17 bases between them. There are 17 residues in the CDR3. The germline V gene has CDR1 WNHNN and CDR2 SYGVQD (reference sequence). CDR3 protein: CASSGLGAGSSTDTQYF. CDR3 DNA: TGCGCCAGCAGTGGATTGGGCGCGGGGTCTAGCACAGATACGCAGTATTTT.

This clone was seen only once. The CDR3 nucleotides are TGCGCCAGCAGCTTGGCTCCGGGACAGGGGGCCTACGAGCAGTACTTC. As protein: CASSLAPGQGAYEQYF. V usage is TRBV5-1 and J usage is TRBJ2-7; 11 bases are a match to TRBD1. Germline lookup yields CDR1 SGHRS and CDR2 YFSETQ. After removal of 0 bases from V and 2 bases from J, the junction contained 4 bases not matched to a gene. CDR3 length: 16 residues.

The V and J genes are TRBV11-2 and TRBJ2-5; no clear D. The germline gives CDR1 SGHAT, CDR2 FQNNGV. The CDR3 loop spans 13 amino acids. Trimming took 4 bases from V and 5 from J, leaving 11 bases between them. CDR3 amino acids: CASSSYARETQYF. CDR3 in DNA: TGTGCCAGCAGCTCCTACGCTCGGGAGACCCAGTACTTC.

Points on this clone: At the DNA level, this CDR3 is encoded by other sequences in the same sample as well. The CDR3 region has the DNA TGTGCCAGCAGCGTAGACGGTAGCACAGATACGCAGTATTTT. Translating gives CASSVDGSTDTQYF. The rearrangement joins TRBV9 to TRBJ2-3; D gene unclear. V lost 0 bases to trimming and J lost 0 bases, with 5 bases between them. Germline-derived CDR1 and CDR2 are SGDLS and YYNGEE. This CDR3 comprises 14 residues. Supplemented by reference TRBV9 and TRBJ2-3, the full variable domain reads DSGVTQTPKHLITATGQRVTLRCSPRSGDLSVYWYQQSLDQGLQFLIQYYNGEERAKGNILERFSAQQFPDLHSELNLSSLELGDSALYFCASSVDGSTDTQYFGPGTRLTVL.

This chain connects TRBV28 to TRBJ2-5; 10 bases are a match to TRBD2. Germline CDR1 reads MDHEN; CDR2 reads SYDVKM. The CDR3 covers 15 residues. Unmatched junction bases numbered 4, after V lost 5 bases and J lost 1 base. CDR3 protein: CASSTGLAIQETQYF. DNA for the CDR3: TGTGCCAGCAGTACGGGACTAGCGATCCAAGAGACCCAGTACTTC.

This CDR3 reads CASSQEGQMNTEAFF. Here the CDR3 DNA reads TGTGCCAGCAGCCAAGAAGGACAGATGAACACTGAAGCTTTCTTT. This chain connects TRBV4-2 to TRBJ1-1, with D maybe TRBD1 (6 bases). Germline CDR1 is LGHNA and CDR2 is YNFKEQ. V was cut by 0 bases and J by 0 bases, with 8 bases left in between. The length of the CDR3 is 15 residues.

V usage is TRBV24-1 and J usage is TRBJ2-2; D is ambiguous. This CDR3 spans 15 amino acids. Germline CDR1 and CDR2: KGHDR and SFDVKD. Trimming left V 4 bases short and J 1 base short, with 9 bases between. This CDR3 reads CATSDRVKNTGELFF. Here the CDR3 DNA reads TGTGCCACCAGTGACCGGGTTAAGAACACCGGGGAGCTGTTTTTT.

The J gene is TRBJ2-3, the V gene TRBV2; tentatively, D is TRBD2 (5 bases). V lost 7 bases to trimming and J lost 6 bases, with 14 bases between them. The CDR3 length is 13 residues. Per the germline V gene, CDR1 is SNHLY and CDR2 is FYNNEI. The CDR3 nucleotides are TGTGCCAGCAATTCGGGGAGCGCCGATACGCAGTATTTT. This translates into CASNSGSADTQYF.

The V call is TRBV11-2, the J call TRBJ2-3; D call uncertain. CDR1 is SGHAT, CDR2 FQNNGV, per germline. This CDR3 spans 13 amino acids. V was clipped by 4 bases and J by 10 bases, with 15 bases between them. As DNA, the CDR3 is TGTGCCAGCAGCTCCCCTCCCCGCCAGGCGCAGTATTTT. Residues: CASSSPPRQAQYF.

The rearrangement uses TRBV19 and TRBJ2-1; the D gene is possibly TRBD2 (5 bases). CDR3 length: 13 residues. Germline lookup yields CDR1 LNHDA and CDR2 SQIVND (reference sequence). The V and J ends lost 5 bases and 4 bases respectively, with 9 bases between them. The CDR3 coding sequence is TGTGCCAGTAGTGCACTAGTTTACAATGAGCAGTTCTTC. As protein: CASSALVYNEQFF.